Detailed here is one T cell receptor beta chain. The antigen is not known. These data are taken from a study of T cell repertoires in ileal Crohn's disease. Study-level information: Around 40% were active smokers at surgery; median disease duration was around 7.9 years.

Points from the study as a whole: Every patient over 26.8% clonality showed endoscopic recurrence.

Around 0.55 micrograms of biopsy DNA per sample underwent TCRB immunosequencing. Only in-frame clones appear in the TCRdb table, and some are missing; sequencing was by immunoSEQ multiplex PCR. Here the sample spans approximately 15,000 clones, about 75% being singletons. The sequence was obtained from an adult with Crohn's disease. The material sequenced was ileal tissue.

As DNA, the CDR3 is TGTGCCAGCAGTGCCCTAGAAGGAGAGACCCAGTACTTC. It codes for CASSALEGETQYF. This chain links TRBV2 with TRBJ2-5; D is unresolved. CDR1 SNHLY and CDR2 FYNNEI come from the germline V gene. Trimming cost V 4 bases and J 4 bases, with 10 bases left between them. The CDR3 spans 13 residues.